Shown below are 6 T cell receptor beta chains from a single sample sequenced in a study of T and B cells in COVID-19 patients. From blood, about 240-550 ng of genomic DNA served as TRB template. Multiplex PCR with BIOMED2 TRB-A/B primer pools amplified TRB rearrangements. One entry per CDR3 protein results from TCRdb running MiXCR on the multiplex PCR reads. The table shows 22,000 or so distinct CDR3 sequences, with around 30% occurring only once. The sample taken for sequencing was blood. These receptors all stem from a human donor who had recovered from COVID-19.

This clonotype was observed a handful of times. This chain uses TRBV6-2 or TRBV6-3 with TRBJ2-1, with 11 positions matching TRBD2. This CDR3 has 14 amino acids. The junction had 6 bases not matched to a gene; V was cut back by 6 bases and J by 8 bases. Germline V gene lookup returns CDR1 MNHEY and CDR2 SVGEGT. Here the CDR3 reads CASRRRTSGYEQFF. DNA of the CDR3: TGTGCCAGCAGGCGACGGACTAGCGGGTATGAGCAGTTCTTC.

The chain employs TRBV5-6 and TRBJ2-1, with TRBD2 matching over 7 bases. This CDR3 is built from 13 residues. The V segment lost 4 bases and the J segment 8 bases; nucleotides outside the gene matches: 6. From germline, CDR1 is SGHDT and CDR2 YYEEEE. In DNA, the CDR3 is TGTGCCAGCAGCCCGGGAGGTTTCGATGAGCAGTTCTTC. Translation: CASSPGGFDEQFF.

This clonotype was detected a few times. The chain has TRBV7-9 and TRBJ2-7; D gene uncertain. The CDR3 is 12 amino acids. Germline V gene sequence: CDR1 SEHNR, CDR2 FQNEAQ (reference sequence). Trimming shortened V by 5 bases and J by 5 bases, and 10 bases separated the two germline ends. CDR3 residues: CASSPAGHEQYF. CDR3 DNA sequence: TGTGCCAGCAGCCCCGCCGGGCACGAGCAGTACTTC. The complete variable domain, with remaining parts taken from reference TRBV7-9 and TRBJ2-7, reads DTGVSQNPRHKITKRGQNVTFRCDPISEHNRLYWYRQTLGQGPEFLTYFQNEAQLEKSRLLSDRFSAERPKGSFSTLEIQRTEQGDSAMYLCASSPAGHEQYFGPGTRLTVT.

V is TRBV6-5 and J is TRBJ1-2; TRBD1 aligns across 9 bases. J was trimmed by 7 bases and V by 0 bases; bases with no gene match: 6. Per germline, CDR1 MNHEY and CDR2 SVGAGI. This CDR3 is built from 15 residues. DNA for the CDR3: TGTGCCAGCAGTTACTCCCGGGACAGGGTCACTGGCTACACCTTC. Its translation is CASSYSRDRVTGYTF.

V and J are TRBV30 and TRBJ1-1; unclear D gene. The CDR3 contains 14 residues. Germline loops: CDR1 GTSNPN, CDR2 SVGIG (reference sequence). V shed 8 bases and J shed 1 base, with 17 bases lying between them. The CDR3 is CATPGGSPNTEAFF. Here the CDR3 DNA reads TGTGCCACCCCCGGCGGCAGTCCGAACACTGAAGCTTTCTTT. Drawing the rest from reference TRBV30 and TRBJ1-1, the complete variable domain is SQTIHQWPATLVQPVGSPLSLECTVEGTSNPNLYWYRQAAGRGLQLLFYSVGIGQISSEVPQNLSASRPQDRQFILSSKKLLLSDSGFYLCATPGGSPNTEAFFGQGTRLTVV.

This clonotype was found once. It may be a read error: a sequence one base away is much more abundant. The chain joins TRBV27 to TRBJ2-5, with 7 bases matching TRBD2. The CDR3 spans 14 residues. The V gene end was trimmed by 2 bases and the J gene end by 4 bases; junction bases not matched to a gene: 4. Germline values: CDR1 MNHEY, CDR2 SMNVEV (reference sequence). The CDR3 DNA reads as TGTGCCAGCAGTTTAGCGGGGGAAGCAGAGACCCAGTACTTC. This sequence encodes CASSLAGEAETQYF.